These T cell receptor beta chains were read from a single sample in a study of T cell repertoires in cytomegalovirus infection. Each CDR3 protein gets one entry after TCRdb re-called the reads with MiXCR. The table has about 490,000 distinct CDR3 sequences, approximately 10% seen once. The source material was PBMCs. These receptors all come from a human donor in good health (CMV status not recorded). Some clones in this sample may be carry-over from other donors' samples. CDR3s include the opening cysteine and the closing phenylalanine or tryptophan. The order of the fields is V gene, D gene, CDR3 protein. A D gene is named only where the DNA matches it firmly.

V gene: TRBV9; D gene: NA; CDR3 protein: CASSVGLQETQYF
V gene: TRBV5-1; D gene: TRBD1; CDR3 protein: CASSFLGAWTGGEKLFF
V gene: TRBV29-1; D gene: NA; CDR3 protein: CSVVGISMNTEAFF
V gene: TRBV29-1; D gene: TRBD1; CDR3 protein: CSVNSGTGGNEQFF
V gene: TRBV7-6; D gene: NA; CDR3 protein: CASSTGGNTIYF
V gene: TRBV28; D gene: NA; CDR3 protein: CASSLVGPLGTEAFF
V gene: TRBV9; D gene: TRBD2; CDR3 protein: CASSVGTSAQETQYF
V gene: TRBV9; D gene: NA; CDR3 protein: CASSNRGGNTGELFF
V gene: TRBV10-3; D gene: NA; CDR3 protein: CAITGRANTEAFF
V gene: TRBV20-1; D gene: NA; CDR3 protein: CSASFHRPYEQYF
V gene: TRBV9; D gene: NA; CDR3 protein: CASSVDGLYSPLHF
V gene: TRBV7-6; D gene: TRBD2; CDR3 protein: CASSDLIGAGGGNEQFF